This is a list of T cell receptor beta chains from one sample in a study. TCRdb re-analysed the RT-PCR reads in MiXCR, keeping a single row per CDR3 protein. Of hundreds of thousands of distinct CDR3 sequences in the sample, approximately 14% are singletons; the top ten hold roughly 3.9%. The sample comprised memory CD4+ T cells from blood. Receptors were obtained from a female donor in good health, serving as a healthy control. CDR3s include the opening cysteine and the closing phenylalanine or tryptophan. The D gene is left open where the match is weak. Some rows mark clone size as missing; the rest say once, few, many or name a class of expanded clone.

j_call	d_call	v_call	clone_size	cdr3_nt	cdr3_aa
TRBJ2-7	TRBD1	TRBV6-6	few	TGTGCCAGCAGCCGACTCACCGGGACAGGGGACGAGCAGTACTTC	CASSRLTGTGDEQYF
TRBJ2-1	NA	TRBV12-3/TRBV12-4	few	TGTGCCAGCAGTCCGACGACTGGATCCAATGAGCAGTTCTTC	CASSPTTGSNEQFF
TRBJ1-1	NA	TRBV20-1	few	TGCAGTGCGAGAACAGGGATCAGGGAAGCTTTCTTT	CSARTGIREAFF
TRBJ1-1	NA	TRBV30	few	TGTGCCGGAACCCCGGGGAGCATTGAAGCTTTCTTT	CAGTPGSIEAFF
TRBJ2-2	NA	TRBV7-9	NA	TGTGCCAGCAGCTCGAACTTGAACACCGGGGAGCTGTTTTTT	CASSSNLNTGELFF
TRBJ2-7	TRBD2	TRBV5-1	many	TGCGCCAGCAGCTTGACTGAGAGACTAGCGGGATCCCACGAGCAGTACTTC	CASSLTERLAGSHEQYF
TRBJ1-2	NA	TRBV28	few	TGTGCCAGCAGTTTGGGTGGGGACGGAGCTAACTATGGCTACACCTTC	CASSLGGDGANYGYTF
TRBJ2-6	TRBD1	TRBV4-1	many	TGCGCCAGCAGCCTCGGACAGGCGAGCTCTGGGGCCAACGTCCTGACTTTC	CASSLGQASSGANVLTF
TRBJ2-3	NA	TRBV5-1	few	TGCGCCAGCAGCTTGACAGGAAGGATAGATACGCAGTATTTT	CASSLTGRIDTQYF
TRBJ2-3	TRBD2	TRBV7-3	NA	TGTGCCAGCAGCCCCTACAGCGGGGGGGCAGGAGATACGCAGTATTTT	CASSPYSGGAGDTQYF
TRBJ2-1	NA	TRBV28	few	TGTGCCAGCAAGTGGGGGAGCTCCTACAATGAGCAGTTCTTC	CASKWGSSYNEQFF
TRBJ2-1	TRBD2	TRBV12-3/TRBV12-4	many	TGTGCCAGCAGTCCCTCCGGGACTAGCGGGTACATCTTC	CASSPSGTSGYIF
TRBJ2-2	TRBD1	TRBV20-1	many	TGCAGTGCTAAACGCAGCAGGGGGATCCTGAACACCGGGGAGCTGTTTTTT	CSAKRSRGILNTGELFF
TRBJ2-5	NA	TRBV9	many	TGTGCCAGCAGCGTAGTTGGGGACCCCGAGACCCAGTACTTC	CASSVVGDPETQYF
TRBJ2-2	NA	TRBV3-1	NA	TGTGCCAGCAGCCAAGAATGGTGGGCCGGGGAGCTGTTTTTT	CASSQEWWAGELFF
TRBJ1-4	NA	TRBV20-1	NA	TGCAGTGCTAGAGATCCGGGGGGTACGGAAAAACTGTTTTTT	CSARDPGGTEKLFF
TRBJ1-4	NA	TRBV7-9	NA	TGTGCCACCGGCAGAGAAACTAATGAAAAACTGTTTTTT	CATGRETNEKLFF
TRBJ1-1	TRBD1	TRBV20-1	few	TGCAGTGCTCCCCGCCCCCAGGGGGGTAGTACTGAAGCTTTCTTT	CSAPRPQGGSTEAFF
TRBJ2-7	TRBD1	TRBV6-1	NA	TGTGCCAGCAGTGAAGGACCGGGACAGGGGTACGAGCAGTACTTC	CASSEGPGQGYEQYF
TRBJ2-1	NA	TRBV19	once	TGTGCCAGTAGCCTTATTAGCGGCACAAGCTCCTACAATGAGCAGTTCTTC	CASSLISGTSSYNEQFF
TRBJ1-6	NA	TRBV5-1	few	TGCGCCAGCAGACCGCAGGGAATGAATTCACCCCTCCACTTT	CASRPQGMNSPLHF
TRBJ2-3	NA	TRBV4-3	NA	TGCGCCAGCAGCCAGGGGATCGGTGGGGCCACAGATACGCAGTATTTT	CASSQGIGGATDTQYF
TRBJ2-2	TRBD1	TRBV6-2/TRBV6-3	few	TGTGCCAGCAGTTACCGACAGGGGGGTACCGGGGAGCTGTTTTTT	CASSYRQGGTGELFF
TRBJ2-1	TRBD2	TRBV7-2	many	TGTGCCAGCAGCTTAGTGTCGGGAGGCTCCAATGAGCAGTTCTTC	CASSLVSGGSNEQFF
TRBJ1-2	NA	TRBV18	many	TGTGCCAGCTCACCCGCTTCGAACGGGGGTAATGGCTACACCTTC	CASSPASNGGNGYTF
TRBJ1-3	NA	TRBV28	NA	TGTGCCAGCAGTTTATGGGAATTGGCCGGAAACACCATATATTTT	CASSLWELAGNTIYF
TRBJ1-6	NA	TRBV12-3/TRBV12-4	NA	TGTGCCAGCAGTTTGGAAAGGCGGTCACCCCTCCACTTT	CASSLERRSPLHF
TRBJ1-2	NA	TRBV30	NA	TGTGCCTGGAGTGTCCGATCTGGCTACACCTTC	CAWSVRSGYTF
TRBJ2-1	NA	TRBV2	few	TGTGCCAGCAGTGACCCCAGGGGGAGGCCTGAGCAGTTCTTC	CASSDPRGRPEQFF
TRBJ2-2	TRBD2	TRBV12-3/TRBV12-4	NA	TGTGCCAGCAGTCCCAATAGCGGGATGGGTACCGGGGAGCTGTTTTTT	CASSPNSGMGTGELFF
TRBJ2-7	TRBD2	TRBV6-6	many	TGTGCCAGCAGTCAAACTAGCGGGAGTTCCTACGAGCAGTACTTC	CASSQTSGSSYEQYF
TRBJ1-2	TRBD1	TRBV12-3/TRBV12-4	NA	TGTGCCAGCAGTATCTCCGGGACAGGCTATGGCTACACCTTC	CASSISGTGYGYTF
TRBJ1-6	NA	TRBV4-3	NA	TGCGCCAGCAGCCAAGAGGCAGGGAACCACGTAAGGAATTCACCCCTCCACTTT	CASSQEAGNHVRNSPLHF
TRBJ1-1	NA	TRBV7-9	NA	TGTGCCAGCAGCCCCAACGAGGGTGGGACTGAAGCTTTCTTT	CASSPNEGGTEAFF
TRBJ2-3	TRBD2	TRBV10-3	many	TGTGCCATCAGTGAGGCTAGCGGGCTCACAGATACGCAGTATTTT	CAISEASGLTDTQYF
TRBJ2-2	TRBD1	TRBV2	NA	TGTGCCACCCTCCGTAAGGACAGGGGTGTTTGGGCCGGGGAGCTGTTTTTT	CATLRKDRGVWAGELFF
TRBJ1-3	NA	TRBV5-1	once	TGCGCCAGCAGCTTTAACGGGGGAATTGGTGGAAACACCATATATTTT	CASSFNGGIGGNTIYF
TRBJ2-2	TRBD2	TRBV4-3	NA	TGCGCCAGCAGCCAAGGGACTAGCGGCACCGGGGAGCTGTTTTTT	CASSQGTSGTGELFF
TRBJ2-7	TRBD2	TRBV20-1	many	TGCAGTGCTAGAGAGGCTAGCGGGAGCGGCTACGAGCAGTACTTC	CSAREASGSGYEQYF
TRBJ1-2	NA	TRBV7-3	NA	TGTGCCAGCCCGAACGGGGGGGGCGGGTACTATGGCTACACCTTC	CASPNGGGGYYGYTF
TRBJ1-1	TRBD1	TRBV27	NA	TGTACCAGCAGCCCCGGGACAGGGGGGAGAGGAACTAACACTGAAGCTTTCTTT	CTSSPGTGGRGTNTEAFF
TRBJ1-5	NA	TRBV6-4	few	TGTGCCAGCAGTGCCACAGGGTGGGGTCAGCCCCAGCATTTT	CASSATGWGQPQHF
TRBJ2-3	TRBD1	TRBV29-1	many	TGCAGCGTGCTGACAGGGCCCACAGATACGCAGTATTTT	CSVLTGPTDTQYF
TRBJ2-1	NA	TRBV2	NA	TGTGCCAGCAGTGAAGCGTACGGGAAAAGGTACAATGAGCAGTTCTTC	CASSEAYGKRYNEQFF
TRBJ1-2	NA	TRBV24-1	few	TGTGCCACCTCACGGGCTAACTATGGCTACACCTTC	CATSRANYGYTF
TRBJ1-3	TRBD1	TRBV27	NA	TGTGCCAGCAGTCTCAGACAGGGGGCATACACCATATATTTT	CASSLRQGAYTIYF
TRBJ2-6	NA	TRBV7-2	few	TGTGCCAGCAGCCAATCGAAACAGGGCGACAACTCTGGGGCCAACGTCCTGACTTTC	CASSQSKQGDNSGANVLTF